This T cell receptor (beta chain) was recorded in a study of shared clonotypes between healthy human individuals. Study-level results: The sharing of approximately 4.6% of naive CD4 clonotypes was seen across a handful of donors. Memory subsets generally showed smaller estimated richness than naive subsets did.

Naive CD8 populations comprised CD45RO-negative cells positively selected for CCR7, excluding terminally differentiated effector memory CD45RA+ cells. This clone was seen only once. Its cognate antigen is unknown. Template for every sorted-subset replicate PCR totaled about 0.2 ug DNA, tens of thousands of T cell genomes. The protocol was immunoSEQ multiplex PCR, while the TCRdb copy is restricted to in-frame clones and leaves out a portion. This sample has millions of clones; 85% to 95% occur once, and the top ten carry roughly 1.1%. This TCR came from a man between 18 and 29 years old in good health. The sequenced material came from naive CD8+ T cells sorted from blood.

This CDR3 reads CASSFTRSGETGGYTF. In DNA, the CDR3 is TGTGCCAGCAGCTTCACTCGCTCAGGGGAAACGGGCGGCTACACCTTC. V is TRBV6-6 and J is TRBJ1-2, with D perhaps TRBD1 (6 bases). The V and J ends lost 6 bases and 8 bases respectively, with 25 bases between them. The CDR3 is made up of 16 amino acids. The germline V gene has CDR1 MNHNY and CDR2 SVGAGI (reference sequence).